The rows below give T cell receptor beta chains drawn from one sample of a study of patients and donors after allogeneic stem cell transplantation. TCRdb re-called the RT-PCR reads through MiXCR, storing one row per CDR3 protein. The sample shows roughly 960,000 distinct CDR3 sequences, roughly 18% of them seen only once. Input material: blood, either unsorted or a sorted T cell fraction (not recorded which). These receptors were obtained from a human donor who was either an allogeneic HSCT recipient or a stem cell or donor lymphocyte infusion donor (not recorded which). It is not recorded whose cells these are; they may come from a transplant donor. The CDR3 runs from the conserved cysteine through the conserved F or W. Fields, in order: CDR3 DNA, CDR3 protein, V gene, D gene, clone size, J gene, CDR3 length. D genes are given only for firm matches. Clone size is given for some rows only: seen once, a few or many times, or a class if the clone is expanded.

CDR3 DNA: TGTGCCAGCAGTGAAGGACTAGCGGGAGCCCTCTACAATGAGCAGTTCTTC; CDR3 protein: CASSEGLAGALYNEQFF; V gene: TRBV6-1; D gene: TRBD2; clone size: NA; J gene: TRBJ2-1; CDR3 length: 17
CDR3 DNA: TGTGCCAGCACCCAACAGGGCAACTATGGCTACACCTTC; CDR3 protein: CASTQQGNYGYTF; V gene: TRBV12-3/TRBV12-4; D gene: NA; clone size: many; J gene: TRBJ1-2; CDR3 length: 13
CDR3 DNA: TGTGCCAGCAGCTTTGATATGCGTGACAGGCGGTCCACCGTTAACTATGGCTACACCTTC; CDR3 protein: CASSFDMRDRRSTVNYGYTF; V gene: TRBV11-1; D gene: NA; clone size: few; J gene: TRBJ1-2; CDR3 length: 20
CDR3 DNA: TGTGCCAGCAGCGTCCCTAGCGGGAGGCAAACCGGGGAGCTGTTTTTT; CDR3 protein: CASSVPSGRQTGELFF; V gene: TRBV9; D gene: TRBD2; clone size: few; J gene: TRBJ2-2; CDR3 length: 16
CDR3 DNA: TGTGCCTGGAGCTCCACATTTATTGAAGCTTTCTTT; CDR3 protein: CAWSSTFIEAFF; V gene: TRBV30; D gene: NA; clone size: NA; J gene: TRBJ1-1; CDR3 length: 12
CDR3 DNA: TGCGCCAGCAGCACCCGGACTATCAACACCGGGGAGCTGTTTTTT; CDR3 protein: CASSTRTINTGELFF; V gene: TRBV4-3; D gene: NA; clone size: NA; J gene: TRBJ2-2; CDR3 length: 15
CDR3 DNA: TGCGCCAGCAGCTTCCTCGGGACTAGACCTTACGAGCAGTACTTC; CDR3 protein: CASSFLGTRPYEQYF; V gene: TRBV5-1; D gene: TRBD2; clone size: few; J gene: TRBJ2-7; CDR3 length: 15
CDR3 DNA: TGCGCCAGCGGCATCCGACAGGAGAGCACAGATACGCAGTATTTT; CDR3 protein: CASGIRQESTDTQYF; V gene: TRBV5-1; D gene: NA; clone size: once; J gene: TRBJ2-3; CDR3 length: 15
CDR3 DNA: TGTGCCAGCAGTGTTCACCCGGGGACAGGGTTTGGCTACACCTTC; CDR3 protein: CASSVHPGTGFGYTF; V gene: TRBV6-1; D gene: TRBD1; clone size: once; J gene: TRBJ1-2; CDR3 length: 15
CDR3 DNA: TGTGCCAGCAGACGAAAGACGCTGTCCTACGAGCAGTACTTC; CDR3 protein: CASRRKTLSYEQYF; V gene: TRBV6-1; D gene: NA; clone size: few; J gene: TRBJ2-7; CDR3 length: 14
CDR3 DNA: TGTGCCTGGAGTAATTTTAGGGGACTGGAAAAACTGTTTTTT; CDR3 protein: CAWSNFRGLEKLFF; V gene: TRBV30; D gene: NA; clone size: few; J gene: TRBJ1-4; CDR3 length: 14
CDR3 DNA: TGTGCCAGCAGCCAAGAAGGACAGGGGGCTCGCGCGAACACCGGGGAGCTGTTTTTT; CDR3 protein: CASSQEGQGARANTGELFF; V gene: TRBV4-2; D gene: TRBD1; clone size: many; J gene: TRBJ2-2; CDR3 length: 19
CDR3 DNA: TGCAGTGCCCCTTTAAATACAGGGGGCAATGGCTACACCTTC; CDR3 protein: CSAPLNTGGNGYTF; V gene: TRBV20-1; D gene: TRBD1; clone size: few; J gene: TRBJ1-2; CDR3 length: 14
CDR3 DNA: TGTGCCAGCAGTTCCCGCAGGGCTGGAAACACCATATATTTT; CDR3 protein: CASSSRRAGNTIYF; V gene: TRBV6-5; D gene: NA; clone size: few; J gene: TRBJ1-3; CDR3 length: 14
CDR3 DNA: TGTGCCAGCTCACCACTCGAACAGCGCGGAAGTACGCAGTATTTT; CDR3 protein: CASSPLEQRGSTQYF; V gene: TRBV18; D gene: NA; clone size: NA; J gene: TRBJ2-3; CDR3 length: 15
CDR3 DNA: TGTGCCAGCAGCCAAAAACTAGACGGGAGAGATACGCAGTATTTT; CDR3 protein: CASSQKLDGRDTQYF; V gene: TRBV3-1; D gene: NA; clone size: NA; J gene: TRBJ2-3; CDR3 length: 15
CDR3 DNA: TGCAGCGCGGGGCCCTCTGGGGCCAACGTCCTGACTTTC; CDR3 protein: CSAGPSGANVLTF; V gene: TRBV29-1; D gene: NA; clone size: few; J gene: TRBJ2-6; CDR3 length: 13
CDR3 DNA: TGTGCCAGCAGTTTAACGGGGGGGCTCATCGGGGAGCTGTTTTTT; CDR3 protein: CASSLTGGLIGELFF; V gene: TRBV12-3/TRBV12-4; D gene: TRBD2; clone size: few; J gene: TRBJ2-2; CDR3 length: 15
CDR3 DNA: TGTGCCAGCAGTCGCCTCTGGACAGCAACTAATGAAAAACTGTTTTTT; CDR3 protein: CASSRLWTATNEKLFF; V gene: TRBV6-1; D gene: NA; clone size: few; J gene: TRBJ1-4; CDR3 length: 16
CDR3 DNA: TGTGCCAGCAGCCTCGGTCAGGGGATGCGAGAGACCCAGTACTTC; CDR3 protein: CASSLGQGMRETQYF; V gene: TRBV11-2; D gene: NA; clone size: few; J gene: TRBJ2-5; CDR3 length: 15
CDR3 DNA: TGCGCCAGCAGCCAAACTAGCGGGGGGGCCCAGGATACGCAGTATTTT; CDR3 protein: CASSQTSGGAQDTQYF; V gene: TRBV4-3; D gene: TRBD2; clone size: few; J gene: TRBJ2-3; CDR3 length: 16
CDR3 DNA: TGTGCCAGCAGATCAAGCTCTGGAAACACCATATATTTT; CDR3 protein: CASRSSSGNTIYF; V gene: TRBV12-3/TRBV12-4; D gene: NA; clone size: NA; J gene: TRBJ1-3; CDR3 length: 13
CDR3 DNA: TGTGCCAGCAGTAACGGACAGGGGAGGAGCACTGAAGCTGTCTTT; CDR3 protein: CASSNGQGRSTEAVF; V gene: TRBV2; D gene: TRBD1; clone size: few; J gene: TRBJ1-1; CDR3 length: 15
CDR3 DNA: TGTGCCAGCAGCCGGGACCGTGGGAACGAGCAGTACTTC; CDR3 protein: CASSRDRGNEQYF; V gene: TRBV27; D gene: NA; clone size: many; J gene: TRBJ2-7; CDR3 length: 13
CDR3 DNA: TGTGCCAGCAGTGAAGAGGGGACCGGGAATCAGCCCCAGCATTTT; CDR3 protein: CASSEEGTGNQPQHF; V gene: TRBV2; D gene: NA; clone size: NA; J gene: TRBJ1-5; CDR3 length: 15
CDR3 DNA: TGTGCCAGCAGCCCAGGAGGAGGGTCCCGCTACGAGCAGTACTTC; CDR3 protein: CASSPGGGSRYEQYF; V gene: TRBV5-4; D gene: NA; clone size: NA; J gene: TRBJ2-7; CDR3 length: 15
CDR3 DNA: TGTGCCATCAGTGAAAAAGTCATTTTCAATGAGCAGTTCTTC; CDR3 protein: CAISEKVIFNEQFF; V gene: TRBV10-3; D gene: NA; clone size: few; J gene: TRBJ2-1; CDR3 length: 14
CDR3 DNA: TGTGCCAGCAGCTTAGATATCGGCAGTACCGCAATGAACACTGAAGCTTTCTTT; CDR3 protein: CASSLDIGSTAMNTEAFF; V gene: TRBV11-2; D gene: NA; clone size: few; J gene: TRBJ1-1; CDR3 length: 18
CDR3 DNA: TGTGCCAGCAGTTACTCCCCGGCGGGACCCTACGAGCAGTACTTC; CDR3 protein: CASSYSPAGPYEQYF; V gene: TRBV6-5; D gene: NA; clone size: few; J gene: TRBJ2-7; CDR3 length: 15
CDR3 DNA: TGTGCCAGCAGTGAAGAACACAATCAGCCCCAGCATTTT; CDR3 protein: CASSEEHNQPQHF; V gene: TRBV2; D gene: NA; clone size: NA; J gene: TRBJ1-5; CDR3 length: 13
CDR3 DNA: TGCAGTGCTAGAGCGGGGGGCACAGATACGCAGTATTTT; CDR3 protein: CSARAGGTDTQYF; V gene: TRBV20-1; D gene: NA; clone size: many; J gene: TRBJ2-3; CDR3 length: 13
CDR3 DNA: TGTGCCAGCAGCTTAGTGCAACTAGCGGGGGCAGATACGCAGTATTTT; CDR3 protein: CASSLVQLAGADTQYF; V gene: TRBV7-2; D gene: TRBD2; clone size: NA; J gene: TRBJ2-3; CDR3 length: 16
CDR3 DNA: TGTGCCAGCAGTGAAGCCCGGCTAGTTAAGATCAATGAGCAGTTCTTC; CDR3 protein: CASSEARLVKINEQFF; V gene: TRBV2; D gene: NA; clone size: NA; J gene: TRBJ2-1; CDR3 length: 16
CDR3 DNA: TGTGCCAGCAGCATTTCGACAGGGGCTGGGGCCAACGTCCTGACTTTC; CDR3 protein: CASSISTGAGANVLTF; V gene: TRBV5-6; D gene: TRBD1; clone size: once; J gene: TRBJ2-6; CDR3 length: 16
CDR3 DNA: TGTGCCAGCCGCTGGGAAAGAAGCGGGAGGGCCGCCGGGGAGCTGTTTTTT; CDR3 protein: CASRWERSGRAAGELFF; V gene: TRBV6-1; D gene: TRBD2; clone size: few; J gene: TRBJ2-2; CDR3 length: 17
CDR3 DNA: TGTGCCAGCAGCGTAACTAGCGGGGCCTCCCAAGAGACCCAGTACTTC; CDR3 protein: CASSVTSGASQETQYF; V gene: TRBV9; D gene: TRBD2; clone size: NA; J gene: TRBJ2-5; CDR3 length: 16
CDR3 DNA: TGTGCCAGCAGTTACAGACAGCTATCCACAGATACGCAGTATTTT; CDR3 protein: CASSYRQLSTDTQYF; V gene: TRBV6-2/TRBV6-3; D gene: NA; clone size: NA; J gene: TRBJ2-3; CDR3 length: 15
CDR3 DNA: TGTGCCAGCAGTTCCACCAGGGGGCTGGGAGAAAAACTGTTTTTT; CDR3 protein: CASSSTRGLGEKLFF; V gene: TRBV12-3/TRBV12-4; D gene: TRBD1; clone size: NA; J gene: TRBJ1-4; CDR3 length: 15
CDR3 DNA: TGTGCCAGCAGCGTGACCGGGACTAGCGGTCATAATGAGCAGTTCTTC; CDR3 protein: CASSVTGTSGHNEQFF; V gene: TRBV9; D gene: TRBD2; clone size: few; J gene: TRBJ2-1; CDR3 length: 16
CDR3 DNA: TGCGCCAGCAGCTTGGAGTCAGAGGGAAGGGGCGAGCAGTACTTC; CDR3 protein: CASSLESEGRGEQYF; V gene: TRBV5-1; D gene: NA; clone size: few; J gene: TRBJ2-7; CDR3 length: 15
CDR3 DNA: TGTGCCAGCAGTTACTCGTTCCCACCCAACTATGGCTACACCTTC; CDR3 protein: CASSYSFPPNYGYTF; V gene: TRBV6-5; D gene: NA; clone size: NA; J gene: TRBJ1-2; CDR3 length: 15
CDR3 DNA: TGCAGTGCTAGAGATCACCGCAGGTTCGGCAATCAGCCCCAGCATTTT; CDR3 protein: CSARDHRRFGNQPQHF; V gene: TRBV20-1; D gene: NA; clone size: NA; J gene: TRBJ1-5; CDR3 length: 16
CDR3 DNA: TGCAGTGCTGGCGGGACAGACTATGGCTACACCTTC; CDR3 protein: CSAGGTDYGYTF; V gene: TRBV20-1; D gene: TRBD1; clone size: NA; J gene: TRBJ1-2; CDR3 length: 12
CDR3 DNA: TGTGCCAGCAGCTTAAGAGACAGGGGATCCGAGCAGTACTTC; CDR3 protein: CASSLRDRGSEQYF; V gene: TRBV11-2; D gene: TRBD1; clone size: many; J gene: TRBJ2-7; CDR3 length: 14
CDR3 DNA: TGTGCCAGCAGCTCCATAGCGTCAGGGGGCACAGATACGCAGTATTTT; CDR3 protein: CASSSIASGGTDTQYF; V gene: TRBV7-2; D gene: NA; clone size: NA; J gene: TRBJ2-3; CDR3 length: 16